These T cell receptor beta chains were read from a single sample in a study of T cells in Graves' hyperthyroidism and ophthalmopathy. TCRdb ran MiXCR on the multiplex PCR reads and lists one entry per CDR3 protein. Altogether around 530,000 distinct CDR3 sequences are present, more than 15% being singletons, with the ten largest covering approximately 18%. The sample taken for sequencing was blood. Receptors originate from a young woman with Graves' ophthalmopathy. Each CDR3 is given with its conserved first and last residue. A D gene is named only where the DNA matches it firmly. A row's size may be missing; if present it is once, few, many or a size class.

cdr3_nt | cdr3_aa | j_call | clone_size | v_call | d_call
TGTGCCAGCAGCTCCGGACAGTACGGGAACACTGAAGCTTTCTTT | CASSSGQYGNTEAFF | TRBJ1-1 | many | TRBV13 | -
TGTGCCAGCAGCGAGACACCCCCTACGCGAACTGAAGCTTTCTTT | CASSETPPTRTEAFF | TRBJ1-1 | few | TRBV27 | -
TGTGCCAGTACGGGAGAGCGGGGGGGACGCTACGAGCAGTACTTC | CASTGERGGRYEQYF | TRBJ2-7 | - | TRBV19 | TRBD2
TGTGCCAGCACTAAAAAGGGTGCAGCGGGGTCGGGGACTGAAGCTTTCTTT | CASTKKGAAGSGTEAFF | TRBJ1-1 | many | TRBV6-1 | -
TGCAGCGTTGTGGGAAGCGGGGGCACAGATACGCAGTATTTT | CSVVGSGGTDTQYF | TRBJ2-3 | few | TRBV29-1 | TRBD2
TGTGCCAGCAGCCAAACAGGCCTGGGAGCTAACTATGGCTACACCTTC | CASSQTGLGANYGYTF | TRBJ1-2 | - | TRBV7-9 | -
TGCAGTGCAAACGACAGGGGGATCTACGAGCAGTACTTC | CSANDRGIYEQYF | TRBJ2-7 | many | TRBV20-1 | TRBD1
TGTGCCAGCAGCTTAGAACAAAGCACAGATACGCAGTATTTT | CASSLEQSTDTQYF | TRBJ2-3 | many | TRBV7-2 | -
TGTGCCAGTACCCAGAAGGGTGGGCAGCCCCAGCATTTT | CASTQKGGQPQHF | TRBJ1-5 | - | TRBV19 | -
TGCAAACAGGGGGAGCCCTATGGCTACACCTTC | CKQGEPYGYTF | TRBJ1-2 | few | TRBV6-1 | TRBD1
TGTGCCAGCAGCCTGGGACTAGCGGGGGGGCTAATCGAGCAGTTCTTC | CASSLGLAGGLIEQFF | TRBJ2-1 | - | TRBV7-2 | TRBD2
TGCAGCGTGGAGACTAGATTCACAGATACGCACTATTTT | CSVETRFTDTHYF | TRBJ2-3 | - | TRBV29-1 | -
TGCAGTGCTAGAGAGCGGACTAGCGGGAGGCGGGATGAGCAGTTCTTC | CSARERTSGRRDEQFF | TRBJ2-1 | few | TRBV20-1 | TRBD2
TGTGCCAGTATGAACAGGGGATCGCACAATCAGCCCCAGCATTTT | CASMNRGSHNQPQHF | TRBJ1-5 | - | TRBV19 | TRBD1
TGTGCCAGCAGCTCCGACCCGACAGGGATTACTGAAGCTTTCTTT | CASSSDPTGITEAFF | TRBJ1-1 | many | TRBV9 | TRBD1
TGTGCCACCAGTGGACAGGGCTATCAGCCCCAGCATTTT | CATSGQGYQPQHF | TRBJ1-5 | - | TRBV24-1 | TRBD1
TGTGCCATCAGAATCGGTCTAGCGGGAGCGTACGGGGAGCTGTTTTTT | CAIRIGLAGAYGELFF | TRBJ2-2 | many | TRBV10-3 | TRBD2
TGTGCCAGCAGCCCCTTGGGCGTCTACAATGAGCAGTTCTTC | CASSPLGVYNEQFF | TRBJ2-1 | few | TRBV7-9 | -
TGTGCCAGCAGTGCCTCGACTAGCGGGCCCGAGCAGTACTTC | CASSASTSGPEQYF | TRBJ2-7 | - | TRBV2 | TRBD2
TGCGCCAGCAGCTTGTTTGGCGACAGAAACACTGAAGCTTTCTTT | CASSLFGDRNTEAFF | TRBJ1-1 | - | TRBV5-1 | -
TGTGCCAGCAGCCACTCCGGGACTGTGCCCTACGAGCAGTACTTC | CASSHSGTVPYEQYF | TRBJ2-7 | - | TRBV14 | -
TGTGCCAGCAGCCAAGATCCTAGCGGGGGGGCCGGGGAGCTGTTTTTT | CASSQDPSGGAGELFF | TRBJ2-2 | once | TRBV4-2 | TRBD2
TGTGCCAGCAGTTCGGCAGGGTTCTCTGGAAACACCATATATTTT | CASSSAGFSGNTIYF | TRBJ1-3 | - | TRBV27 | -
TGCAGTGCTAGAGGACAGGGGGCCCCTACAAATGAGCAGTTCTTC | CSARGQGAPTNEQFF | TRBJ2-1 | many | TRBV20-1 | TRBD1
TGTGCCAGCAGAGGGACAGGGGGTACGCAAGAGACCCAGTACTTC | CASRGTGGTQETQYF | TRBJ2-5 | many | TRBV28 | TRBD1
TGTGCCTGGAGATCCCGGGGGACAGGGGGAGCTTTCTTT | CAWRSRGTGGAFF | TRBJ1-1 | many | TRBV30 | TRBD1
TGCAGTGCCATTTTCTGGGACCCGGAGGGCTATGGCTACACCTTC | CSAIFWDPEGYGYTF | TRBJ1-2 | many | TRBV20-1 | -
TGTGCCAGCAGCCCTTATCGGACTTCAGATTACGAGCAGTACTTC | CASSPYRTSDYEQYF | TRBJ2-7 | many | TRBV3-1 | -
TGTGCCAGCAGTTTAACGGGAGCTCGTGGGGAGCGGTTCTTC | CASSLTGARGERFF | TRBJ2-1 | - | TRBV28 | -
TGTGCCAGCAGCGTATCGGGGGGGGGTGTGGATGAGCAGTTCTTC | CASSVSGGGVDEQFF | TRBJ2-1 | - | TRBV9 | TRBD2
TGTGCCAGCAGTGAAGAGACAGGAAAAAGACAGCATTTT | CASSEETGKRQHF | TRBJ1-5 | few | TRBV2 | -
TGTGCCAGCAGTGAAGTGGGGATGGGAGAAGAGACCCAGTACTTC | CASSEVGMGEETQYF | TRBJ2-5 | many | TRBV6-1 | -
TGTGCCAGCAGTGAATTTGATCCCGAGGAGTTCTTC | CASSEFDPEEFF | TRBJ2-1 | many | TRBV2 | -